These 3 T cell receptor beta chains came from one sample sequenced in a study of blood T cell repertoires in COVID-19. TCRdb's table, derived via immunoSEQ multiplex PCR, lists solely in-frame clones and lacks some. The sample includes roughly 35,000 clones, approximately 86% of them seen just once. Input material: peripheral blood. All receptors derive from a man aged 50 to 59 with active or convalescent COVID-19.

The chain combines TRBV5-4 with TRBJ2-5; 7 bases are shared with TRBD2. CDR1 and CDR2 from the germline V gene are SGHNT and YYREEE (reference sequence). The CDR3 has 17 residues. The ends lost 1 base at V and 3 bases at J; junction bases unmatched: 12. CDR3 amino acids: CASSLPAGGGREETQYF. CDR3 in DNA: TGTGCCAGCAGCTTGCCGGCGGGTGGCGGGAGAGAAGAGACCCAGTACTTC.

The CDR3 DNA reads as TGTGCCAGCAGTTTCGCAGGGGGCGCGGGGTTGGCGGATTCACCCCTCCACTTT. This sequence encodes CASSFAGGAGLADSPLHF. V gene TRBV28 combines with J gene TRBJ1-6; 8 positions match TRBD1. The germline V gene has CDR1 MDHEN and CDR2 SYDVKM. CDR3 length: 18 amino acids. V shed 3 bases and J 8 bases; nucleotides not matched to a gene: 15.

The chain employs TRBV6-2 or TRBV6-3 and TRBJ1-1; D is undetermined. The germline CDR1 and CDR2 sequences are MNHEY and SVGEGT. V gave up 6 bases and J gave up 4 bases, with 9 bases separating them. The CDR3 has 12 amino acids. This CDR3 reads CASSQSLTEAFF. In DNA, the CDR3 is TGTGCCAGCAGCCAGAGTCTCACTGAAGCTTTCTTT.